This entry is about one T cell receptor (beta chain). Its antigen is still unknown. No base qualities exist here, and no much larger clone lies one base off it. This sample stems from a study of blood T cells in healthy people across ages (dated by TCRdb to about 2015). For the wider study: In model experiments, template switching captured roughly one uniquely barcoded TCR beta cDNA molecule for every two T cells. Age-related changes in TCR beta repertoire diversity were measured in the study by deep sequencing normalized with unique cDNA molecular identifiers. The donors were divided into four age groups: young (average around 17 years), middle-aged (under 40), aged (about 60) and long-lived (roughly 82). To avoid experimental bias, donors of different ages were spread randomly across the sequencing lanes. The study analyzed two additional independent replicas of 1 million unique cDNA reads from the same blood draw for two donors, one aged 18 to 30 and one aged 80 or older.

The germline V gene (reference sequence) yields DFQATT for CDR1 and SNEGSKA for CDR2. The CDR3 contains 14 residues, cysteine and phenylalanine counted. Here the CDR3 DNA is all that survives: 42 bases in frame from base 1. Trimming costs V 3 bases and J 2 bases, and their ends lie 12 bases apart. The library was prepared using 5' RACE. Sequenced on an Illumina HiSeq 2500. A second about 7 to 11 cycle PCR used a sample-barcoded 5' primer and a J-beta primer mix. A unique molecular identifier was introduced onto each TCR beta cDNA molecule by a template-switch 5' adaptor carrying 12 random nucleotides. At least 2.5 million CDR3-containing paired-end reads were obtained from each sample. All of the RNA was converted into first-strand cDNA using the Mint cDNA synthesis kit, with a TRBC-specific oligonucleotide serving as the primer. Following uracil-DNA glycosylase treatment, all cDNA underwent a first 18-cycle PCR with the universal primers M1SS and BC2_uni_R. In the authors' own workflow: Normalization of each sample was performed by random selection of 1 million high-quality reads, each carrying a distinct molecular identifier. Reads with shared molecular identifiers were discarded instead of being binned into consensus sequences. MiTCR, run with a Q25 quality threshold and the strictest error-elimination algorithm, handled CDR3 identification, clonotype clustering and error correction. A nonparametric unseen species model using Euler transformation provided a lower-bound estimate of total TCR beta diversity. TCRdb took the public reads, trimmed them with fastp at Q25, ran MiXCR for clone calling and kept in-frame beta chains. Each record represents a unique CDR3 protein, reported with the most common genes and DNA among its rows. For this entry, the V and J calls and clone size follow TCRdb and not the study's own pipeline. This sample lists about 580,000 distinct CDR3 sequences; around 48% were detected once. Of the sample, 20% to 25% falls within the top ten clones.

What the study reported, not specific to this receptor: Compared with the aged group, more naive CD4+ T cells, fewer expanded clones and increased TCR diversity were shown by the long-lived group, suggesting age selection. There was a strong correlation between observed TCR beta diversity and the percentage of naive T cells measured by flow cytometry. Because profiling used bulk unsorted PBMCs, naive and antigen-experienced compartments could not be compared conclusively. Donor CMV infection status was unknown, potentially confounding age-related changes in expanded clonotypes. As age increased, observed TCR beta diversity per million T cells dropped in a roughly linear way, and a significant reduction was already evident by age approximately 40. Estimates of total diversity based on one million sequenced T cells were considered lower bounds and underestimates.

Donors were a few dozen systemically healthy Caucasian individuals from Russia aged roughly 6 to 100 years. Roughly 10 milliliters of peripheral blood were collected from each donor into EDTA-treated Vacutainer tubes. Ficoll-Paque density-gradient centrifugation was used to isolate PBMCs, with at least 7 million per sample. Total RNA, at least 5 micrograms per sample, was extracted from PBMCs with Trizol reagent. For every donor, flow cytometry on a PBMC aliquot measured the percentage of naive CD45RAhigh/CD27high T cells. The TCR was taken from a man older than 75 in good health. The specimen was blood. The rearrangement joined TRBV20-1 to TRBJ2-3; D gene: possibly TRBD1, on 6 matching bases. In nucleotides, the sequence is TGCAGTGCTAGTGACGGGACATCCACAGATACGCAGTATTTT. The translation is CSASDGTSTDTQYF.